One sample yielded the 8 T cell receptor beta chains listed below, sequenced in a study of blood T cell repertoires in COVID-19 (dated by TCRdb to 2020 to 2021). Library preparation used the immunoSEQ multiplex PCR assay. What TCRdb holds here is the immuneACCESS table cut down to in-frame rearrangements. Part of the clones is not present; checked against another copy, under half of the missing clones reflect an unresolved V gene, and the others are unexplained. In all, the sample holds about 300,000 clones, and 86% of those were seen once. Under 2% of the sample is held by the ten biggest clonotypes. Sequenced sample: peripheral blood. The origin of the receptors is a woman aged 45 to 65 with acute or convalescent COVID-19.

This clone was seen only once. The chain carries TRBV30 and TRBJ2-5; 12 nucleotides agree with TRBD2. Per the germline V gene, CDR1 is GTSNPN and CDR2 is SVGIG (reference sequence). V lost 8 bases and J lost 5; bases outside the gene matches: 6. The CDR3 covers 13 residues. The CDR3, as DNA: TGTGCCGGGCTGACTAGCGGGAGCGAGACCCAGTACTTC. Translated: CAGLTSGSETQYF.

Only one count was recorded for this clone. This chain connects TRBV27 to TRBJ1-2, with TRBD1 identical over 7 bases. The CDR3 contains 14 residues. The ends lost 4 bases at V and 4 bases at J; junction bases unmatched: 6. Germline CDR1 and CDR2: MNHEY and SMNVEV (reference sequence). The CDR3 coding sequence is TGTGCCAGCAGTTCAGGTCGGGACAGCTATGGCTACACCTTC. As protein: CASSSGRDSYGYTF.

This chain uses TRBV6-5 with TRBJ2-5, with TRBD1 identical over 12 bases. Per the germline V gene, CDR1 is MNHEY and CDR2 is SVGAGI. J lost 4 bases, V lost 10 bases, and 10 bases had no gene match. The CDR3 covers 15 residues. In nucleotides, the CDR3 is TGTGCCACCCGGGACAGGGGGCTCGGAGCAGAGACCCAGTACTTC. This gives the protein CATRDRGLGAETQYF.

CDR3 nucleotide sequence: TGTGCCAGCAGTGACCCGACCGGAGCTAGCCCATCTAGCTCCTACAATGAGCAGTTCTTC. Translating gives CASSDPTGASPSSSYNEQFF. The gene calls are TRBV6-4 and TRBJ2-1; TRBD2 might be the D (5 bases). V was cut by 2 bases and J by 0 bases, with 23 bases left in between. The V gene's germline CDR1 is MRHNA and CDR2 SNTAGT. The CDR3 has 20 amino acids.

The chain has TRBV24-1 and TRBJ1-2; TRBD1 matches at 12 bases. V lost 4 bases and J lost 8; bases outside the gene matches: 7. This CDR3 spans 15 amino acids. Germline V lookup: CDR1 KGHDR, CDR2 SFDVKD. The CDR3 bases are TGTGCCACCAGTGACCCGGGACAGGGGGCTGAGGGCTACACCTTC. As protein: CATSDPGQGAEGYTF.

This sequence joins TRBV7-2 and TRBJ1-5, with D tentatively TRBD1 (5 bases). In germline, CDR1 is SGHTA, CDR2 FQGNSA. Trimming removed 1 base at V and 4 bases at J, with 11 bases between. The CDR3 runs to 15 residues. In DNA, the CDR3 is TGTGCCAGCAGCTTAGGACAGCTAGTAAATCAGCCCCAGCATTTT. Translation gives CASSLGQLVNQPQHF.

The chain recombines TRBV7-2 with TRBJ2-7; weak D call: TRBD1 (6 bases). From germline, CDR1 is SGHTA and CDR2 FQGNSA. Trimming shortened V by 1 base and J by 1 base, and 8 bases separated the two germline ends. The CDR3 runs 14 residues. This CDR3 reads CASSLGGQSYEQYF. Written as DNA, the CDR3 is TGTGCCAGCAGCTTAGGAGGACAGTCCTACGAGCAGTACTTC.

V and J are TRBV5-8 and TRBJ2-7; 13 bases map to TRBD2. The V segment lost 4 bases and the J segment 2 bases; nucleotides outside the gene matches: 3. The CDR3 runs 15 residues. Germline CDR1 and CDR2: SGHTS and YDEGEE. CDR3 nucleotide sequence: TGTGCCAGCAGCCGAGGGACTAGCGGGACCTACGAGCAGTACTTC. Residues: CASSRGTSGTYEQYF. Combining the CDR3 with reference TRBV5-8 and TRBJ2-7 gives the whole variable domain EAGVTQSPTHLIKTRGQQATLRCSPISGHTSVYWYQQALGLGLQFLLWYDEGEERNRGNFPPRFSGRQFPNYSSELNVNALELEDSALYLCASSRGTSGTYEQYFGPGTRLTVT.